This TCR beta chain is from a study of PD-1 blockade in classical Hodgkin lymphoma. Only in-frame clones appear in the TCRdb table, and some are missing; sequencing was by immunoSEQ multiplex PCR. The data contain over 5,500 clones, roughly 80% of them seen just once; the ten biggest clones take up approximately 60%. Details on this clone: A read error may produce the germline difference seen at one junction end.

The germline CDR1 and CDR2 sequences are SGDLS and YYNGEE. The CDR3 spans 15 residues. All trial patients relapsed after autologous stem cell transplantation. This clonotype was obtained from a human donor with classical Hodgkin lymphoma. Sequencing was performed on peripheral blood mononuclear cells (PBMCs), taken at baseline. V usage is TRBV9 and J usage is TRBJ2-7, with D possibly being TRBD2 (6 bases). CDR3 nucleotide sequence: TGTGCCAGCAGTGCAGTAGGAGGGGTCGGAGGACCGAAGGACTTC. Amino acid sequence: CASSAVGGVGGPKDF.